The present TCR beta chain was sequenced within a study of blood T cell repertoires in COVID-19. TCRdb's copy holds only in-frame clones and misses some; the assay was immunoSEQ multiplex PCR. The sample shows approximately 300,000 clones, 92% of them seen only once. Sequences were obtained from PBMCs or T cells enriched from blood (not recorded which). This sequence was found in a woman aged 25 to 39 who had recovered from COVID-19.

The CDR3 reads CASRATASYEQYF. Here the CDR3 DNA reads TGCGCCAGCAGGGCCACAGCCTCCTACGAGCAGTACTTC. The rearrangement links TRBV5-1 to TRBJ2-7; D is uncertain. Germline V gene sequence: CDR1 SGHRS, CDR2 YFSETQ. The CDR3 consists of 13 residues. Trimming pared 5 bases from V and 0 bases from J, leaving 9 bases between.